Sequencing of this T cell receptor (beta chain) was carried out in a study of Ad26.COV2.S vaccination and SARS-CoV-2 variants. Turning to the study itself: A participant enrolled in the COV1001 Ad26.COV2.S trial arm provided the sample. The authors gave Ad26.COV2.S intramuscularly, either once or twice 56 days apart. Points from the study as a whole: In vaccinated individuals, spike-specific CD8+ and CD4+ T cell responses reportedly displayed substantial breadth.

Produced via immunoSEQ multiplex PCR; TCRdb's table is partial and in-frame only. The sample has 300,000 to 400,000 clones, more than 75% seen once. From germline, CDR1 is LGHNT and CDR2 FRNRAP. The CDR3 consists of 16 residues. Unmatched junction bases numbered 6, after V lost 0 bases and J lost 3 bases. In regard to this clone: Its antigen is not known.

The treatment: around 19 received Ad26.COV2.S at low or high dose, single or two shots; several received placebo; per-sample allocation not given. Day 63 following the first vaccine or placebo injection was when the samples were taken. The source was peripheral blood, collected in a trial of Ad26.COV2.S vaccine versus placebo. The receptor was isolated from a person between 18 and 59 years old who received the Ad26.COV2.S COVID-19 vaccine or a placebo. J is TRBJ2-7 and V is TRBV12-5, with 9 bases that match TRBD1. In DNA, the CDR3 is TGTGCTAGTGGTTTGGTAGATGGGACAGGGCGCTACGAGCAGTACTTC. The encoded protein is CASGLVDGTGRYEQYF.